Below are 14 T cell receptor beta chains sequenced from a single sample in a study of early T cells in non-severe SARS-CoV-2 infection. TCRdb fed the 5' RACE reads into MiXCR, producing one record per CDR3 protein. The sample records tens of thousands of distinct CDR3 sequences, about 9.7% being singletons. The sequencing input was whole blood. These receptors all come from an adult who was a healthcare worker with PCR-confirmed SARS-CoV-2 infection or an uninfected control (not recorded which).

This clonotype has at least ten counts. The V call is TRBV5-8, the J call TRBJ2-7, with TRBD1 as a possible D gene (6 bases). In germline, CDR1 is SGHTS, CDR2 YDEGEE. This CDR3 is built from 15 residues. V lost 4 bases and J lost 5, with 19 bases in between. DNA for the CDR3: TGTGCCAGCAGCCGCGGACAGCCCCTCCGCCACGAGCAGTACTTC. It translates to CASSRGQPLRHEQYF.

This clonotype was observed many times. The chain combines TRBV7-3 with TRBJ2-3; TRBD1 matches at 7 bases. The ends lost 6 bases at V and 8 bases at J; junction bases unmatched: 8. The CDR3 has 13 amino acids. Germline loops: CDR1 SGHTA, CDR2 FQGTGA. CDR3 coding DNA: TGTGCCAGCAGTCAACAGGGGTCGGGTACGCAGTATTTT. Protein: CASSQQGSGTQYF.

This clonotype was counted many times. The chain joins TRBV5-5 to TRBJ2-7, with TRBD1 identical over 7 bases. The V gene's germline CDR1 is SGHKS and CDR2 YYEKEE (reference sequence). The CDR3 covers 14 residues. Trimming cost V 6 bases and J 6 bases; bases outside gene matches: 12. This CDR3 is CASTHGTADAEQYF. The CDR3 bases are TGTGCCAGCACTCACGGGACAGCTGACGCCGAGCAGTACTTC.

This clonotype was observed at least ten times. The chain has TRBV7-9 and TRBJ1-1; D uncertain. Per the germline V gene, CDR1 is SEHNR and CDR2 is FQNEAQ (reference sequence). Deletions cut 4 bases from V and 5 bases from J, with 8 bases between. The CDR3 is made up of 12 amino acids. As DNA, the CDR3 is TGTGCCAGCAGCTACGATCGGACTGAAGCTTTCTTT. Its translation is CASSYDRTEAFF.

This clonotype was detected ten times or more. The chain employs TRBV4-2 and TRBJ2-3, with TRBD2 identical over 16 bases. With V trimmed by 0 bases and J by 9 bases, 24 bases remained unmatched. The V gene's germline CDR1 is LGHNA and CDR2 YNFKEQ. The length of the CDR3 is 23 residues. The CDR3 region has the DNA TGTGCCAGCAGCCAAGATGGCCTTCTTTTCGGGACTAGCGGGAGGGCGCCTGAGGTCACGCAGTATTTT. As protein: CASSQDGLLFGTSGRAPEVTQYF.

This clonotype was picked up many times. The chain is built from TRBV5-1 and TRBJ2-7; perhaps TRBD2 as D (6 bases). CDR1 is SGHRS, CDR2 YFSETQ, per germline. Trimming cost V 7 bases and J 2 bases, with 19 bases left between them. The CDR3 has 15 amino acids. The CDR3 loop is CASRPTSNDAYEQYF. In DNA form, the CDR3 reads TGCGCCAGCCGCCCAACTAGCAACGACGCCTACGAGCAGTACTTC.

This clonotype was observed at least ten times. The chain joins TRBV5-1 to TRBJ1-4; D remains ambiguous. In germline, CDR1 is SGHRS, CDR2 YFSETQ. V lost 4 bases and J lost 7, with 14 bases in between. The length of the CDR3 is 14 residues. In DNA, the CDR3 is TGCGCCAGCAGCATTGACACAACGGTTGAAAAACTGTTTTTT. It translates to CASSIDTTVEKLFF. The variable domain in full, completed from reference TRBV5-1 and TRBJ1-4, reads KAGVTQTPRYLIKTRGQQVTLSCSPISGHRSVSWYQQTPGQGLQFLFEYFSETQRNKGNFPGRFSGRQFSNSRSEMNVSTLELGDSALYLCASSIDTTVEKLFFGSGTQLSVL.

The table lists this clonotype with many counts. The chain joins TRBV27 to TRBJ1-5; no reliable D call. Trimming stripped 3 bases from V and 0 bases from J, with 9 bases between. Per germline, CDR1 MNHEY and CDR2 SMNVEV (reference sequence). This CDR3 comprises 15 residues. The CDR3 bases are TGTGCCAGCAGTTTGTCCGGATATAGCAATCAGCCCCAGCATTTT. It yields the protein CASSLSGYSNQPQHF.

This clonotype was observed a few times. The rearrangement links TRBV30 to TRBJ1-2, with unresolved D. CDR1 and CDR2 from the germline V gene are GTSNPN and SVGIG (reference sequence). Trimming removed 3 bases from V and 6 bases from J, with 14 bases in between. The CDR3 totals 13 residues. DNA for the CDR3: TGTGCCTGGAGCCTATCCCCCCAGCATGGCTACACCTTC. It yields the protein CAWSLSPQHGYTF. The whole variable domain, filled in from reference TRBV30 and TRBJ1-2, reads SQTIHQWPATLVQPVGSPLSLECTVEGTSNPNLYWYRQAAGRGLQLLFYSVGIGQISSEVPQNLSASRPQDRQFILSSKKLLLSDSGFYLCAWSLSPQHGYTFGSGTRLTVV.

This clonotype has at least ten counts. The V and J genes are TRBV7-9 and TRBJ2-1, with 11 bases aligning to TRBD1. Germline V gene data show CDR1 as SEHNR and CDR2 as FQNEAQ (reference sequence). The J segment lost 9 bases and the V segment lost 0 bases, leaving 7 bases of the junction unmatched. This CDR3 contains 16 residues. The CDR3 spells CASSLAGQGAEVEQFF. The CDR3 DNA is TGTGCCAGCAGCTTAGCAGGACAGGGGGCTGAGGTTGAGCAGTTCTTC.

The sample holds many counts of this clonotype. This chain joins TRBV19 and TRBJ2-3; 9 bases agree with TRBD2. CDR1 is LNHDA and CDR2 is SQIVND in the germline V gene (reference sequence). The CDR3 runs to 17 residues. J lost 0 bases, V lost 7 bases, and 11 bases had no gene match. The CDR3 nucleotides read TGTGCCAGTAAGCCTGGGGCTAGCGGGGCTAGCACAGATACGCAGTATTTT. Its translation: CASKPGASGASTDTQYF.

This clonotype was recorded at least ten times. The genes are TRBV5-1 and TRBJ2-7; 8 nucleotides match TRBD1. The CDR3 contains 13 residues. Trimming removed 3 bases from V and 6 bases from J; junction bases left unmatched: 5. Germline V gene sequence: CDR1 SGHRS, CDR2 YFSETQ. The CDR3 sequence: CASSSGQGGEQYF. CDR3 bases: TGCGCCAGCAGCTCTGGACAGGGAGGCGAGCAGTACTTC. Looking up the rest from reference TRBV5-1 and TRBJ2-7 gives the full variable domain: KAGVTQTPRYLIKTRGQQVTLSCSPISGHRSVSWYQQTPGQGLQFLFEYFSETQRNKGNFPGRFSGRQFSNSRSEMNVSTLELGDSALYLCASSSGQGGEQYFGPGTRLTVT.

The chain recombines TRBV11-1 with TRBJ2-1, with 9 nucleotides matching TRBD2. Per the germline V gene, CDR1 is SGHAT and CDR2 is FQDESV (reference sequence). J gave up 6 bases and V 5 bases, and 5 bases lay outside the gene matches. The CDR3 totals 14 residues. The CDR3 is CASSKGLAGNEQFF. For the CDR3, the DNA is TGTGCCAGCAGCAAGGGACTAGCAGGCAATGAGCAGTTCTTC.

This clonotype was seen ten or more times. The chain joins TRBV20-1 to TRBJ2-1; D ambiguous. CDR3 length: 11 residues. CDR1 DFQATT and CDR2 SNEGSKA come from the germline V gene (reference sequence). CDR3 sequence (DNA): TGCAGGCCCAGCTCCTACAATGAGCAGTTCTTC. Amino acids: CRPSSYNEQFF.